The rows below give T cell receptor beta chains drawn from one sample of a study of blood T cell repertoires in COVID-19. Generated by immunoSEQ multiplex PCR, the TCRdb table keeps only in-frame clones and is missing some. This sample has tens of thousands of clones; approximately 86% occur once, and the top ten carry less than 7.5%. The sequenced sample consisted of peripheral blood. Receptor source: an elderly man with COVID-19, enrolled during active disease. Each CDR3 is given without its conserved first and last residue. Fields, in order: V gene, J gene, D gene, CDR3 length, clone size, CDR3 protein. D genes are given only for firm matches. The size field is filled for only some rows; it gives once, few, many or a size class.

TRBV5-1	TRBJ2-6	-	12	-	ASSAEPGANVLT
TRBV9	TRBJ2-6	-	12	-	ASSVGGGANVLT
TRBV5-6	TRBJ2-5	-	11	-	ASSLLSQETQY
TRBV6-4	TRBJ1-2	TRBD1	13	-	ASSGRDRGDYGYT
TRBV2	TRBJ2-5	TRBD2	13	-	ASSETSGGQETQY
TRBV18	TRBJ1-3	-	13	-	ASSPPRGGGNTIY
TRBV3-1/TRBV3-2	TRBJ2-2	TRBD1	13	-	ASSPYDTGDGELF
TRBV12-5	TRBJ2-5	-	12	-	ASGPQGLQETQY
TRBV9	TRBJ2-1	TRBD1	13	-	ASRGPGTGSNEQF
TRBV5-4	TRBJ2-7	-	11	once	ASSNPTNYEQY
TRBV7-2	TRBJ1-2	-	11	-	ASSLSGNGGYT
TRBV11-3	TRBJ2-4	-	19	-	ASSLDPRSPASNRAKNIQY
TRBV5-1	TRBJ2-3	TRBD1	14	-	ASSFEMDRSTDTQY
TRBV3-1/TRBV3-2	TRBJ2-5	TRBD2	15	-	ASSQSRTSGHQETQY
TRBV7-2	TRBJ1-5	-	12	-	ASSTTIGDQPQH
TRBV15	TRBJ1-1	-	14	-	ATSREGGEGNTEAF
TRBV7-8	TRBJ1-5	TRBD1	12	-	ASSLAAGGQPQH
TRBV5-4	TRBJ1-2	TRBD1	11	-	AILQGADYGYT
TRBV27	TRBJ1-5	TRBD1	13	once	ASAAGTGGIQPQH
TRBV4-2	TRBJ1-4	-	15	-	ASSQETGSRANEKLF
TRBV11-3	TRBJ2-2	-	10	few	ASSLGRGELF
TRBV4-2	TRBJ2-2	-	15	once	ASSQEVTGWDTGELF
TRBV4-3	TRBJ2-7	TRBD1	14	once	ASSYSGTGESYEQY
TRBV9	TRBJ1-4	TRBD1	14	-	ASSVRTGTGNEKLF
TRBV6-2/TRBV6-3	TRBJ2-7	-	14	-	ASSYPGDTHSYEQY
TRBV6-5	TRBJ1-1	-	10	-	ASTTGNTEAF
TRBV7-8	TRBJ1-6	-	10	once	ASSPESAPLH
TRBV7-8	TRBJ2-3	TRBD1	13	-	ASSLQGLETDTQY
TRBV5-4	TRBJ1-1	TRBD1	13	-	ASSLVRQGNTEAF